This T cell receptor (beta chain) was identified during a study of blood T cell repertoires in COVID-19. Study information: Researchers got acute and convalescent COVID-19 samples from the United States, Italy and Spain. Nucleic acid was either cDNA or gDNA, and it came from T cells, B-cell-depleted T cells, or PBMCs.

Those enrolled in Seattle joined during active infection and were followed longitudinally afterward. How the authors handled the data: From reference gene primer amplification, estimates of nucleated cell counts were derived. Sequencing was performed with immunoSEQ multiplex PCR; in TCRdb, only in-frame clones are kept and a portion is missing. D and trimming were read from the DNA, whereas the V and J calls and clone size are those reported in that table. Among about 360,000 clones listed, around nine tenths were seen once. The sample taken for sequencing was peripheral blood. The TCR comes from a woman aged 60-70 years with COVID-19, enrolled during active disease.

In nucleotides, the CDR3 is TGTGCCAGCAGCTTGGGGCTGTATAGCAATCAGCCCCAGCATTTT. Its translation: CASSLGLYSNQPQHF. V gene TRBV5-6 combines with J gene TRBJ1-5, with D uncertain. The germline V gene has CDR1 SGHDT and CDR2 YYEEEE. This CDR3 is 15 amino acids long. The ends were cut back, 0 bases at V and 0 bases at J, with 7 bases in the middle. The full variable domain, completed using reference TRBV5-6 and TRBJ1-5, is DAGVTQSPTHLIKTRGQQVTLRCSPKSGHDTVSWYQQALGQGPQFIFQYYEEEERQRGNFPDRFSGHQFPNYSSELNVNALLLGDSALYLCASSLGLYSNQPQHFGDGTRLSIL.